Below are 2 T cell receptor beta chains sequenced from a single sample in a study of blood T cell repertoires in COVID-19. Profiled with immunoSEQ multiplex PCR; TCRdb holds only in-frame clones, not every one. In the table there are approximately 220,000 clones, about four fifths of which are singletons. Sequenced material: peripheral blood. The receptors were sampled from a woman aged 30 to 39 who had recovered from COVID-19.

Only one count was recorded for this clone. The chain is built from TRBV3-1 (or the pseudogene TRBV3-2) and TRBJ1-5, with 7 bases aligning to TRBD1. The CDR3 consists of 15 residues. The germline V gene encodes CDR1 LGHDT and CDR2 YNNKEL (reference sequence). V shed 0 bases, J shed 7 bases, and the junction held 6 bases outside the gene matches. The CDR3 nucleotides are TGTGCCAGCAGCCAAGATGGGACAGTTGGGCAGCCCCAGCATTTT. It yields the protein CASSQDGTVGQPQHF.

The chain uses TRBV10-3 and TRBJ2-5, with 14 bases that match TRBD2. V shed 10 bases, J shed 2 bases, and the junction held 18 bases outside the gene matches. The germline V gene encodes CDR1 ENHRY and CDR2 SYGVKD. CDR3 length equals 19 residues. The CDR3 bases are TGTGCCACGGGTCGGGCCACAGCCGGGACTAGCGGGGGACAAGAGACCCAGTACTTC. It encodes CATGRATAGTSGGQETQYF.